This entry lists 18 T cell receptor beta chains sequenced from one sample in a study of blood T cell repertoires in COVID-19. Clones were sequenced by immunoSEQ multiplex PCR, and TCRdb holds only the in-frame ones, with some missing. The sample yields around 140,000 clones, about nine tenths seen once. The specimen was peripheral blood. These TCRs come from a woman in her 70s with COVID-19, enrolled during active disease.

This chain links TRBV28 with TRBJ1-5; 7 nucleotides agree with TRBD1. Germline V lookup: CDR1 MDHEN, CDR2 SYDVKM. CDR3 length equals 14 residues. Germline trimming cut 6 bases from V and 4 bases from J; bases unmatched to any gene: 6. DNA of the CDR3: TGTGCCAGCAGGCAATCAGGGGGGAATCAGCCCCAGCATTTT. Protein sequence: CASRQSGGNQPQHF.

The CDR3 sequence: CASRKDSSGNTIYF. The CDR3 DNA sequence: TGTGCCAGCAGGAAGGACAGCTCTGGAAACACCATATATTTT. The V gene is TRBV2, the J gene TRBJ1-3, with a possible D match to TRBD1 (6 bases). Germline CDR1 and CDR2: SNHLY and FYNNEI. V was trimmed by 6 bases and J by 0 bases, leaving 9 bases between them. The CDR3 totals 14 residues. Supplemented by reference TRBV2 and TRBJ1-3, the full variable domain reads EPEVTQTPSHQVTQMGQEVILRCVPISNHLYFYWYRQILGQKVEFLVSFYNNEISEKSEIFDDQFSVERPDGSNFTLKIRSTKLEDSAMYFCASRKDSSGNTIYFGEGSWLTVV.

This clone was seen a few times. The chain links TRBV7-2 to TRBJ1-1; D gene uncertain. The CDR3 length is 12 residues. The ends were cut back, 11 bases at V and 0 bases at J, with 10 bases in the middle. Germline V gives CDR1 SGHTA, CDR2 FQGNSA. CDR3 loop: CAPQVMNTEAFF. CDR3 DNA: TGTGCCCCCCAGGTCATGAACACTGAAGCTTTCTTT.

CDR3 region: CASSEAFRGGRSPLHF. The DNA of the CDR3 is TGTGCCAGCAGTGAAGCATTTAGAGGGGGAAGGTCACCCCTCCACTTT. The genes are TRBV2 and TRBJ1-6; possibly TRBD1 for D (6 bases). The CDR3 spans 16 residues. Trimming removed 0 bases at V and 10 bases at J, with 16 bases between. Germline V lookup: CDR1 SNHLY, CDR2 FYNNEI.

V usage is TRBV5-1 and J usage is TRBJ2-1; TRBD2 matches at 14 bases. The V gene end was trimmed by 4 bases and the J gene end by 8 bases; junction bases not matched to a gene: 5. Germline lookup yields CDR1 SGHRS and CDR2 YFSETQ. The CDR3 totals 15 residues. CDR3 coding DNA: TGCGCCAGCAGCCTGACTAGCGGGGGGGCTGATGAGCAGTTCTTC. Amino acids: CASSLTSGGADEQFF. The variable domain in full, completed from reference TRBV5-1 and TRBJ2-1, reads KAGVTQTPRYLIKTRGQQVTLSCSPISGHRSVSWYQQTPGQGLQFLFEYFSETQRNKGNFPGRFSGRQFSNSRSEMNVSTLELGDSALYLCASSLTSGGADEQFFGPGTRLTVL.

This rearrangement joins TRBV28 to TRBJ2-1, with 9 positions matching TRBD2. Trimming took 1 base from V and 10 from J; bases not matched to a gene: 11. Germline values: CDR1 MDHEN, CDR2 SYDVKM. The length of the CDR3 is 16 residues. The CDR3 protein is CASSLFGTSPPREQFF. CDR3 coding DNA: TGTGCCAGCAGTTTATTCGGGACTAGCCCCCCTAGGGAGCAGTTCTTC.

The chain employs TRBV7-9 and TRBJ1-5; 7 bases fit TRBD1. The germline V gene has CDR1 SEHNR and CDR2 FQNEAQ (reference sequence). V lost 4 bases to trimming and J lost 11 bases; unmatched junction nucleotides: 11. This CDR3 is 14 amino acids long. This CDR3 is CASSSITGVSSQHF. In DNA form, the CDR3 reads TGTGCCAGCAGCTCTATAACAGGGGTGTCGTCCCAGCATTTT. Supplemented by reference TRBV7-9 and TRBJ1-5, the full variable domain reads DTGVSQNPRHKITKRGQNVTFRCDPISEHNRLYWYRQTLGQGPEFLTYFQNEAQLEKSRLLSDRFSAERPKGSFSTLEIQRTEQGDSAMYLCASSSITGVSSQHFGDGTRLSIL.

V gene TRBV2 combines with J gene TRBJ2-5; 9 nucleotides agree with TRBD2. V was clipped by 6 bases and J by 5 bases; unmatched bases: 10. This CDR3 spans 15 amino acids. Per germline, CDR1 SNHLY and CDR2 FYNNEI. The CDR3 DNA reads TGTGCCAGCAGGGGGATAGCGGGGGACAAGGAGACCCAGTACTTC. As protein: CASRGIAGDKETQYF.

The V call is TRBV11-3, the J call TRBJ2-3, with 12 bases fitting TRBD2. Germline lookup yields CDR1 SGHNT and CDR2 YENEEA. The CDR3 contains 15 residues. V was clipped by 4 bases and J by 4 bases; unmatched bases: 3. Written as DNA, the CDR3 is TGTGCCAGCAGCTCTAGCGGGGGGGCATCAGATACGCAGTATTTT. This codes for CASSSSGGASDTQYF.

The CDR3 is CASSPPGQAFSGANVLTF. The CDR3 region has the DNA TGTGCCAGCAGCCCGCCGGGACAGGCCTTCTCTGGGGCCAACGTCCTGACTTTC. The J gene is TRBJ2-6, the V gene TRBV7-8; the match to TRBD1 covers 8 bases. The length of the CDR3 is 18 residues. Losses at the gene ends were 5 bases for V and 0 bases for J; bases not matched to a gene: 9. Germline CDR1 and CDR2: SGHVS and FQNEAQ.

The rearrangement uses TRBV14 and TRBJ1-1, with D unresolved. CDR3 size: 11 residues. V was pared by 4 bases and J by 4 bases, with 4 bases between. The germline V gene has CDR1 SGHDN and CDR2 FVKESK. The CDR3 protein is CASSLSTEAFF. The CDR3 DNA sequence: TGTGCCAGCAGCCTTAGCACTGAAGCTTTCTTT. Complete variable domain (other parts from reference TRBV14 and TRBJ1-1): EAGVTQFPSHSVIEKGQTVTLRCDPISGHDNLYWYRRVMGKEIKFLLHFVKESKQDESGMPNNRFLAERTGGTYSTLKVQPAELEDSGVYFCASSLSTEAFFGQGTRLTVV.

This chain links TRBV5-4 with TRBJ2-7, with 7 bases identical to TRBD1. The CDR3 sequence is 14 residues long. CDR1 and CDR2 from the germline V gene are SGHNT and YYREEE (reference sequence). The junction had 6 bases not matched to a gene; V was cut back by 4 bases and J by 2 bases. The CDR3 region is CASSPRQGAYEQYF. The CDR3 region has the DNA TGTGCCAGCAGCCCTCGGCAGGGGGCCTACGAGCAGTACTTC.

The chain uses TRBV19 and TRBJ1-4; no reliable D call. Trimming pared 7 bases from V and 5 bases from J, leaving 8 bases between. Germline CDR1 is LNHDA and CDR2 is SQIVND (reference sequence). This CDR3 region has 12 residues. Here the CDR3 DNA reads TGTGCCAGTACTGGGCGAAATGAAAAACTGTTTTTT. This encodes CASTGRNEKLFF. The full variable domain, its missing parts supplied by reference TRBV19 and TRBJ1-4, is DGGITQSPKYLFRKEGQNVTLSCEQNLNHDAMYWYRQDPGQGLRLIYYSQIVNDFQKGDIAEGYSVSREKKESFPLTVTSAQKNPTAFYLCASTGRNEKLFFGSGTQLSVL.

The chain couples TRBV6-5 to TRBJ1-1; D is perhaps TRBD1 (6 bases). Trimming took off 8 bases at V and 0 bases at J, with 10 bases between the two ends. The CDR3 length is 13 residues. Germline V lookup: CDR1 MNHEY, CDR2 SVGAGI. The CDR3: CASGRGVNTEAFF. DNA for the CDR3: TGTGCCAGCGGGAGGGGGGTGAACACTGAAGCTTTCTTT.

The J gene is TRBJ1-1, the V gene TRBV2; 8 bases map to TRBD1. The CDR3 covers 16 residues. Trimming removed 4 bases from V and 6 bases from J; junction bases left unmatched: 13. The germline gives CDR1 SNHLY, CDR2 FYNNEI. CDR3 in amino acids: CASSAPQQGGDAEAFF. CDR3 nucleotide sequence: TGTGCCAGCAGTGCCCCGCAACAGGGGGGAGACGCTGAAGCTTTCTTT.

The chain is built from TRBV11-2 and TRBJ1-2; 8 bases are a match to TRBD1. Germline CDR1 SGHAT, CDR2 FQNNGV. V was clipped by 6 bases and J by 0 bases; unmatched bases: 3. The CDR3 sequence is 14 residues long. CDR3 in amino acids: CASSSDRANYGYTF. The CDR3 DNA reads TGTGCCAGCAGTTCGGACAGGGCTAACTATGGCTACACCTTC.

This clone appeared once. The gene calls are TRBV19 and TRBJ1-1; 9 positions agree with TRBD1. With 4 bases clipped from V and 4 bases from J, the junction kept 10 bases outside the gene matches. The CDR3 has 16 amino acids. Germline V CDR1 and CDR2: LNHDA, SQIVND (reference sequence). This CDR3 is CASSTRDRAGITEAFF. CDR3 nucleotides: TGTGCCAGTAGTACCCGGGACAGGGCCGGAATCACTGAAGCTTTCTTT.

The J gene is TRBJ1-4, the V gene TRBV2; D is perhaps TRBD1 (6 bases). Trimming pared 7 bases from V and 8 bases from J, leaving 11 bases between. This CDR3 contains 12 residues. In germline, CDR1 is SNHLY, CDR2 FYNNEI. The CDR3 loop reads CASKGVGEKLFF. The CDR3 DNA reads TGTGCCAGCAAGGGGGTAGGAGAAAAACTGTTTTTT.